Each of the 9 T cell receptor beta chains below was sequenced from the same sample in a study of beta chain features in type 1 diabetes. Study results and caveats: Type 1 diabetes patients showed a moderate but significant shortening of TCRB CDR3s in all four CD4+ subsets.

Their antigens are not known. Sequencing targeted expressed TCRB transcripts, as all isolated RNA had been reverse transcribed. The method was immunoSEQ multiplex PCR; TCRdb's version includes in-frame clones alone and lacks a portion of them. The sample consists of under 350,000 clones, around an eighth of them appearing once. The sequenced sample consisted of naive CD4+ T cells from blood. The receptors shown here come from a man aged 30 to 39 with type 1 diabetes.

There are a few counts of this clone. The V call is TRBV2, the J call TRBJ1-1; D gene unclear. The CDR3 totals 12 residues. In germline, CDR1 is SNHLY, CDR2 FYNNEI. Trimming shortened V by 3 bases and J by 7 bases, and 9 bases separated the two germline ends. The DNA of the CDR3 is TGTGCCAGCAGTGACCCGGGGTTTGAAGCTTTCTTT. Its translation: CASSDPGFEAFF.

The CDR3 region is CASRTGQGNIQYF. The CDR3 region has the DNA TGCGCCAGCAGGACGGGACAGGGAAACATTCAGTACTTC. V and J are TRBV5-1 and TRBJ2-4, with TRBD1 matching over 9 bases. CDR3 length equals 13 residues. Germline-derived CDR1 and CDR2 are SGHRS and YFSETQ. J was trimmed by 6 bases and V by 5 bases; bases with no gene match: 3.

This sequence joins TRBV6-1 and TRBJ1-2, with 9 bases aligning to TRBD1. The germline V gene encodes CDR1 MNHNS and CDR2 SASEGT. The CDR3 covers 12 residues. V lost 6 bases, J lost 4 bases, and 0 bases stayed unmatched. The CDR3 DNA reads as TGTGCCAGCAGGGACAGGGGCTATGGCTACACCTTC. This translates into CASRDRGYGYTF.

The rearrangement uses TRBV30 and TRBJ1-1; D is uncertain. The V gene lost 1 base and the J gene lost 5 bases, with 5 bases spanning the gap. Germline CDR1 reads GTSNPN; CDR2 reads SVGIG (reference sequence). This CDR3 has 11 residues. CDR3 bases: TGTGCCTGGAGTGGAGTGACTGAAGCTTTCTTT. This encodes CAWSGVTEAFF.

This chain uses TRBV2 with TRBJ2-5; 7 bases map to TRBD1. CDR3 length: 14 amino acids. The germline CDR1 and CDR2 sequences are SNHLY and FYNNEI. The ends lost 6 bases at V and 5 bases at J; junction bases unmatched: 9. The CDR3 here is CASRKTGDAETQYF. The CDR3 nucleotides are TGTGCCAGCAGGAAAACAGGGGATGCGGAGACCCAGTACTTC.

V gene TRBV4-3 combines with J gene TRBJ2-3, with 13 positions matching TRBD2. Trimming removed 1 base from V and 3 bases from J; junction bases left unmatched: 1. CDR1 and CDR2 from the germline V gene are LGHNA and YSLEER. The CDR3 covers 16 residues. CDR3 DNA sequence: TGCGCCAGCAGCCAAGGGGGACTAGCGGGAACAGATACGCAGTATTTT. Translation: CASSQGGLAGTDTQYF.

The CDR3 bases are TGTGCCAGCAGCCCGCGGACAGGGAATGGTCAGCCCCAGCATTTT. Translating gives CASSPRTGNGQPQHF. J is TRBJ1-5 and V is TRBV7-6; 8 bases are a match to TRBD1. With 5 bases clipped from V and 6 bases from J, the junction kept 9 bases outside the gene matches. CDR1 SGHVS and CDR2 FNYEAQ come from the germline V gene. CDR3 length: 15 residues.

The sample holds a few counts of this clone. This sample also contains other DNA sequences that code for the same CDR3. The chain uses TRBV5-1 and TRBJ2-7; D is possibly TRBD2 (6 bases). The CDR3 extends over 14 amino acids. The V end was cut by 3 bases, the J end by 0 bases, with 10 bases between. The germline gives CDR1 SGHRS, CDR2 YFSETQ. CDR3 bases: TGCGCCAGCAGCTCGATGACTAGCTCCTACGAGCAGTACTTC. Protein sequence: CASSSMTSSYEQYF.

This clone was seen a few times. This chain connects TRBV4-2 to TRBJ2-7; 11 positions match TRBD2. From germline, CDR1 is LGHNA and CDR2 YNFKEQ. The CDR3 has 16 amino acids. V shed 2 bases and J 3 bases; nucleotides not matched to a gene: 6. The CDR3 DNA reads as TGTGCCAGCAGCCAACTTAGCGGGAGGGGGGTCTACGAGCAGTACTTC. Amino acids: CASSQLSGRGVYEQYF.